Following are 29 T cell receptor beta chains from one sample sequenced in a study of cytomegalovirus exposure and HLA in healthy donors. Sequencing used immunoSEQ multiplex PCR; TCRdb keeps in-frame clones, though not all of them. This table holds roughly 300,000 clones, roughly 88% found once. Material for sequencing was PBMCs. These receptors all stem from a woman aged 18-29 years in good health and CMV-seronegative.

This CDR3 is CATSREAIHSYNEQFF. The CDR3 coding sequence is TGTGCCACCAGCAGAGAAGCAATTCACTCCTACAATGAGCAGTTCTTC. This sequence joins TRBV15 and TRBJ2-1, with no clear D. This CDR3 contains 16 residues. V was clipped by 0 bases and J by 0 bases, with 9 bases between them. Germline values: CDR1 LNHNV, CDR2 YYDKDF (reference sequence).

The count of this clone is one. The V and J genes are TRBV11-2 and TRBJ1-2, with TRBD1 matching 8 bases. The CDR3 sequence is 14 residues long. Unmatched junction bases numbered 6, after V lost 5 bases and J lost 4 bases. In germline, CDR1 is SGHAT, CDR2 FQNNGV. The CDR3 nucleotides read TGTGCCAGCAGCCCCCCGACAGGGGTCTATGGCTACACCTTC. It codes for CASSPPTGVYGYTF.

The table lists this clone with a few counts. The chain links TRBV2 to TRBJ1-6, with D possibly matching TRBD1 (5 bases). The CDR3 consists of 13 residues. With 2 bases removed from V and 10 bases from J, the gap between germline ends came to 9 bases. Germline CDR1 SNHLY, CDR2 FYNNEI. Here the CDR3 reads CASSEPGRSPLHF. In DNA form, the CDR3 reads TGTGCCAGCAGTGAACCAGGGAGGTCACCCCTCCACTTT.

Here the CDR3 DNA reads TGTGCCAGCAGCCGCACAGGGTACCCCGAGCAGTACTTC. Protein sequence: CASSRTGYPEQYF. This chain uses TRBV2 with TRBJ2-7, with D possibly being TRBD1 (6 bases). Germline V gives CDR1 SNHLY, CDR2 FYNNEI. The germline V and J ends were trimmed by 6 bases and 6 bases, with 15 bases remaining between them. The CDR3 totals 13 residues.

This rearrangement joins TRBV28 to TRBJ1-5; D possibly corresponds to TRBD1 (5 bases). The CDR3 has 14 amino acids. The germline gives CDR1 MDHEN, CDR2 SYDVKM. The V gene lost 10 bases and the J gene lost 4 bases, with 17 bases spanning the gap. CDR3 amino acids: CATGETGSNQPQHF. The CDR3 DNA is TGTGCCACCGGAGAAACAGGTTCAAATCAGCCCCAGCATTTT.

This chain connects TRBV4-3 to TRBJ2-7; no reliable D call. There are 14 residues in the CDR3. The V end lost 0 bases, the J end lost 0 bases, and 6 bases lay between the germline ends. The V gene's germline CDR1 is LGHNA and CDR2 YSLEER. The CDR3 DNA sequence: TGCGCCAGCAGCCAAGAGAGGTTCTCCTACGAGCAGTACTTC. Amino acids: CASSQERFSYEQYF.

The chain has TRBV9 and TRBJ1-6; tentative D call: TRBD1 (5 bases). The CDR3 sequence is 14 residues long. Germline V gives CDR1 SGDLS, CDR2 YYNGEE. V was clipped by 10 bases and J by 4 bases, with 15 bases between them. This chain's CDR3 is CASSGEAYNSPLHF. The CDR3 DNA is TGTGCCTCATCGGGGGAGGCATATAATTCACCCCTCCACTTT.

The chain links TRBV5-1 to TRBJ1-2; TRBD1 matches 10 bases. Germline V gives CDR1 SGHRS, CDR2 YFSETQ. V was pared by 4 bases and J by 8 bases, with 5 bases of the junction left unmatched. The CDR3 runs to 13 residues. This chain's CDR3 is CASSRQGALGYTF. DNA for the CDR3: TGCGCCAGCAGCAGACAGGGGGCGTTAGGCTACACCTTC.

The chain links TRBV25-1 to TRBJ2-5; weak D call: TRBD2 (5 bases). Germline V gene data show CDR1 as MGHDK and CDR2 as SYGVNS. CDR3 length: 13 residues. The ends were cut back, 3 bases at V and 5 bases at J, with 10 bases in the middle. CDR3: CASSDLAQETQYF. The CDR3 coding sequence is TGTGCCAGCAGTGACCTAGCTCAGGAGACCCAGTACTTC.

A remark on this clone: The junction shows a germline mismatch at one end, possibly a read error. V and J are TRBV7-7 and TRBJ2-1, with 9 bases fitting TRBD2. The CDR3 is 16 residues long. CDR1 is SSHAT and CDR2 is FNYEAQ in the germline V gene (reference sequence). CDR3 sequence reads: CASSPLAGDGRNEQFF. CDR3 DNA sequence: TGTGCTAGCAGCCCATTAGCGGGAGACGGGCGCAATGAGCAGTTCTTC.

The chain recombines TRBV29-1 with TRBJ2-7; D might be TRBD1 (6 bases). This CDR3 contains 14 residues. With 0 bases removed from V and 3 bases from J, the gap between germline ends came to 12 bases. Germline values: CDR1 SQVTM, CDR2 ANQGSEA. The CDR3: CSVEDSLGGYEQYF. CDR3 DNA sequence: TGCAGCGTTGAAGATTCGCTAGGGGGCTACGAGCAGTACTTC.

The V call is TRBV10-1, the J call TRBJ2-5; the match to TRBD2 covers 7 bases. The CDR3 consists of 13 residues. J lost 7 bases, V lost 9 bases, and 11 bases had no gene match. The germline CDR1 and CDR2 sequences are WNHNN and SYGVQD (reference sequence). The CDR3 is CARNLTSVGTQYF. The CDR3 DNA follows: TGCGCCAGGAACCTTACTAGCGTTGGGACCCAGTACTTC.

Here the CDR3 DNA reads TGTGCCAGCAGTTTATGGGACTCCGCCCCCAATGAGCAGTTCTTC. Translating gives CASSLWDSAPNEQFF. The chain combines TRBV27 with TRBJ2-1; D may be TRBD2 (6 bases). This CDR3 has 15 amino acids. Per germline, CDR1 MNHEY and CDR2 SMNVEV (reference sequence). The V and J ends lost 1 base and 6 bases respectively, with 13 bases between them.

The CDR3 is CASSRTSGSFNEQYF. CDR3 nucleotide sequence: TGTGCCAGCAGTCGGACTAGCGGGAGTTTCAACGAGCAGTACTTC. J is TRBJ2-7 and V is TRBV6-5; 13 positions agree with TRBD2. The CDR3 has 15 residues. Germline V CDR1 and CDR2: MNHEY, SVGAGI. Trimming took 5 bases from V and 5 from J; bases not matched to a gene: 6.

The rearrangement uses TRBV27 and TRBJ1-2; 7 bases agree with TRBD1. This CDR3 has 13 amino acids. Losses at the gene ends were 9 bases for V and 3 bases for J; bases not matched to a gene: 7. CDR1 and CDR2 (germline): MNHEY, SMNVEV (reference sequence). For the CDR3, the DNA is TGTGCCAGTGGACAGGCCGTGTACTATGGCTACACCTTC. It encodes CASGQAVYYGYTF.

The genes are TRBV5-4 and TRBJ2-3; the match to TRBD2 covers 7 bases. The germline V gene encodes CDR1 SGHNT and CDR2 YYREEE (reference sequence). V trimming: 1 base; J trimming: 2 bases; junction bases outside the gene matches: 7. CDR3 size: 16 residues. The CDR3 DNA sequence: TGTGCCAGCAGCTTGCGGCGGGAGAAGGTCACAGATACGCAGTATTTT. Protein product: CASSLRREKVTDTQYF.

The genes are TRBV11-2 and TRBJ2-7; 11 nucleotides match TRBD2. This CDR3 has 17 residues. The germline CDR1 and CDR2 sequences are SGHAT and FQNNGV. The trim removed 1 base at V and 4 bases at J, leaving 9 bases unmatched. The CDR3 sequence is CASSLGGTSGGSYEQYF. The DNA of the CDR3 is TGTGCCAGCAGCTTAGGAGGTACTAGCGGGGGATCTTACGAGCAGTACTTC.

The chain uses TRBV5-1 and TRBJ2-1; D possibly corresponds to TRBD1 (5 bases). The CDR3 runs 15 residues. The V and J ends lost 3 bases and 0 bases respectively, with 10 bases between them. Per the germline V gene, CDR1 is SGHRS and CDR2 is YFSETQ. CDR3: CASSYTGSSYNEQFF. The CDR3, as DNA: TGCGCCAGCAGCTACACAGGTAGCTCCTACAATGAGCAGTTCTTC. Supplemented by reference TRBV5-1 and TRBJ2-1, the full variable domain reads KAGVTQTPRYLIKTRGQQVTLSCSPISGHRSVSWYQQTPGQGLQFLFEYFSETQRNKGNFPGRFSGRQFSNSRSEMNVSTLELGDSALYLCASSYTGSSYNEQFFGPGTRLTVL.

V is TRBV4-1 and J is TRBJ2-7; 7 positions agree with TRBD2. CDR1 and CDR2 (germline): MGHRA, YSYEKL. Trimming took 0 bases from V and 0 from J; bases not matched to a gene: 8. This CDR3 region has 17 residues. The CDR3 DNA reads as TGCGCCAGCAGCCAAGACCCCACTAGCGCCAGCTCCTACGAGCAGTACTTC. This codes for CASSQDPTSASSYEQYF.

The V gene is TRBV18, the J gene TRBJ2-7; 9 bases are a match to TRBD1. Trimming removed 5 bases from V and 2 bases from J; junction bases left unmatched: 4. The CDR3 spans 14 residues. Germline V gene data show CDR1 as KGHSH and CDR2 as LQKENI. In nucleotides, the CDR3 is TGTGCCAGCTCATCCAGGACAGGGGCCTACGAGCAGTACTTC. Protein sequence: CASSSRTGAYEQYF.

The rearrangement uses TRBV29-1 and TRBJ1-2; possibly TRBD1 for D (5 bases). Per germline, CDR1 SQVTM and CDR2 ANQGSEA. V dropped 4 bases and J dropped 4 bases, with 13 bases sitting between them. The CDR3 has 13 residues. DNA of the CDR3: TGCAGCGTTGTAGGAGGGGAGATCTATGGCTACACCTTC. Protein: CSVVGGEIYGYTF.

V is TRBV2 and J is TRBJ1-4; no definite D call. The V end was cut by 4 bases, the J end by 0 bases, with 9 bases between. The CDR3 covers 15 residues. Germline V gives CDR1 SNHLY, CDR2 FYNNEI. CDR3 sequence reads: CASSVRHATNEKLFF. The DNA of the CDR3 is TGTGCCAGCAGTGTGAGGCATGCAACTAATGAAAAACTGTTTTTT. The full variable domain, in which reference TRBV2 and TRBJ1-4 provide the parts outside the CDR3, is EPEVTQTPSHQVTQMGQEVILRCVPISNHLYFYWYRQILGQKVEFLVSFYNNEISEKSEIFDDQFSVERPDGSNFTLKIRSTKLEDSAMYFCASSVRHATNEKLFFGSGTQLSVL.

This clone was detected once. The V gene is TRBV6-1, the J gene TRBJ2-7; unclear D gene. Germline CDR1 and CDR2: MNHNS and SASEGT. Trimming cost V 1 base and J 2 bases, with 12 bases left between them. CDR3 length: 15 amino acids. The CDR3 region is CASSEVTTPTYEQYF. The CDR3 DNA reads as TGTGCCAGCAGTGAAGTGACAACCCCAACCTACGAGCAGTACTTC.

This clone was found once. Here the CDR3 reads CASSLGTSGSEEQFF. CDR3 nucleotides: TGCGCCAGCAGCCTCGGGACTAGCGGGAGCGAAGAGCAGTTCTTC. This rearrangement joins TRBV4-1 to TRBJ2-1; 14 bases are a match to TRBD2. V dropped 4 bases and J dropped 10; count of bases not matched to a gene: 6. CDR1 is MGHRA, CDR2 YSYEKL, per germline. The CDR3 contains 15 residues.

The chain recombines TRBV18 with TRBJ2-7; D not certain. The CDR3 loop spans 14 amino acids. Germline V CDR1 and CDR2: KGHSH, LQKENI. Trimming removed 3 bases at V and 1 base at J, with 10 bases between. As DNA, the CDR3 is TGTGCCAGCTCACCCCCGCTAGATTCCTACGAGCAGTACTTC. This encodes CASSPPLDSYEQYF.

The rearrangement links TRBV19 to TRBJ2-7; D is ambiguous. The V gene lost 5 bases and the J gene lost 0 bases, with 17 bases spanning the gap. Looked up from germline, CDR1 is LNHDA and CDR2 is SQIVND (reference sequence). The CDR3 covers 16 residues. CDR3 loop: CASSPRTQRSSYEQYF. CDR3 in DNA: TGTGCCAGTAGTCCCCGCACTCAACGGTCCTCCTACGAGCAGTACTTC.

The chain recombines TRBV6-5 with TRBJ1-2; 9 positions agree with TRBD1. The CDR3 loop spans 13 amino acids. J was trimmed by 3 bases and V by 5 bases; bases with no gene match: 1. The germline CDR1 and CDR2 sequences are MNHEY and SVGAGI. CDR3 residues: CASSRTGDYGYTF. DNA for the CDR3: TGTGCCAGCAGTCGGACAGGGGACTATGGCTACACCTTC.

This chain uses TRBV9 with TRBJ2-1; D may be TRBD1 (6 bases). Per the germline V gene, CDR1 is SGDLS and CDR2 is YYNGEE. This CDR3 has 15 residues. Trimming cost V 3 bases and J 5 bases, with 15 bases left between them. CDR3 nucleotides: TGTGCCAGCAGCGGACAGGCTCGGTTGAACAATGAGCAGTTCTTC. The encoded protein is CASSGQARLNNEQFF.

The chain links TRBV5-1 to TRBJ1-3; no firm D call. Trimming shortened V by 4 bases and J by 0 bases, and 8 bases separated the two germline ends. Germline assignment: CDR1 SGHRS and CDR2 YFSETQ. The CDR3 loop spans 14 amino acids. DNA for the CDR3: TGCGCCAGCAGCGCCCGGAGCTCTGGAAACACCATATATTTT. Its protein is CASSARSSGNTIYF.